This entry features one TCR beta chain sequence. Its specificity is unknown. The final CDR3 position lacks the conserved phenylalanine or tryptophan, pointing to a likely read error. RNA transcripts were the template for amplifying TCR beta CDR3 regions. The HTBI primer set drove a first-round RT-PCR of the TCR CDR3. From the multiplex PCR reads, TCRdb called clonotypes with MiXCR, one entry per CDR3 protein. Found here are approximately 560,000 distinct CDR3 sequences, about 45% of them singletons; the top ten hold about 8.2%. Diagnoses were made from clinical symptoms, serum measures (thyroxine and TRAb), thyroid ultrasound and orbital computed tomography. The data were taken from a study of T cells in Graves' hyperthyroidism and ophthalmopathy. General observations from the study: The authors' 13 V-J model separated ophthalmopathy from stable hyperthyroidism. Ophthalmopathy got predicted by the model a median roughly 6.1 months before its onset. The blood repertoire included most of the expanded thyroid clonotypes above 0.001.

V lost 5 bases and J 5 bases, leaving 15 bases between the germline ends. CDR1 is SGHTA and CDR2 is FQGNSA in the germline V gene. The CDR3 sequence is 14 residues long. The origin of this receptor is a woman aged 18-35 years with Graves' hyperthyroidism. The sequenced sample was peripheral blood or thyroid tissue (not recorded which). The rearrangement joins TRBV7-2 to TRBJ2-5; D ambiguous. The CDR3 region is CASSPGLYPETQYL. DNA for the CDR3: TGTGCCAGCAGCCCTGGTCTCTACCCGGAGACCCAGTACCTC.